The rows below give T cell receptor beta chains drawn from one sample of a study of blood T cell repertoires in COVID-19. Profiled with immunoSEQ multiplex PCR; TCRdb holds only in-frame clones, not every one. The sample lists about 96,000 clones, around 82% occurring once. Sequencing input: peripheral blood. The origin of the receptors is a man in his fifties or sixties who had recovered from COVID-19. The CDR3 runs from the conserved cysteine through the conserved F or W. Fields, in order: V gene, clone size, J gene, D gene, CDR3 DNA, CDR3 protein. D genes are given only for firm matches. Clone size is shown for a subset of rows, as once, few, many or a class of expanded clone.

V gene: TRBV19; clone size: NA; J gene: TRBJ1-1; D gene: TRBD1; CDR3 DNA: TGTGCCAGTAGTAAGAACAGGGGGAACACTGAAGCTTTCTTT; CDR3 protein: CASSKNRGNTEAFF
V gene: TRBV6-2/TRBV6-3; clone size: NA; J gene: TRBJ1-2; D gene: TRBD1; CDR3 DNA: TGTGCCAGCAGTTCCCCCGGACAGGGGAAGAGTGGCTACACCTTC; CDR3 protein: CASSSPGQGKSGYTF
V gene: TRBV7-9; clone size: NA; J gene: TRBJ2-7; D gene: TRBD1; CDR3 DNA: TGTGCCAGCGCGGGACAGGGGTCCTACGAGCAGTACTTC; CDR3 protein: CASAGQGSYEQYF
V gene: TRBV28; clone size: NA; J gene: TRBJ1-2; D gene: TRBD1; CDR3 DNA: TGTGCCAGCAGCTCCGCTGGACAGGGGGCTTATGGCTACACCTTC; CDR3 protein: CASSSAGQGAYGYTF
V gene: TRBV24-1; clone size: NA; J gene: TRBJ1-2; D gene: NA; CDR3 DNA: TGTGCCACCAGTGATTTTAATCGTGGCTACACCTTC; CDR3 protein: CATSDFNRGYTF
V gene: TRBV28; clone size: NA; J gene: TRBJ2-2; D gene: TRBD1; CDR3 DNA: TGTGCCAGCACCCCCGCAGGGGGCCTTGCGAACACCGGGGAGCTGTTTTTT; CDR3 protein: CASTPAGGLANTGELFF
V gene: TRBV9; clone size: NA; J gene: TRBJ1-1; D gene: NA; CDR3 DNA: TGTGCCAGCAGCGTAGCTAAAGGGGTCGACACTGAAGCTTTCTTT; CDR3 protein: CASSVAKGVDTEAFF
V gene: TRBV5-1; clone size: few; J gene: TRBJ2-6; D gene: NA; CDR3 DNA: TGCGCCAGCAGCTCAGGGTATACCTCGTCCTTTTCTGGGGCCAACGTCCTGACTTTC; CDR3 protein: CASSSGYTSSFSGANVLTF
V gene: TRBV5-1; clone size: NA; J gene: TRBJ2-2; D gene: NA; CDR3 DNA: TGCGCCAGCAGCTTGTCAGTGACCGGGGAGCTGTTTTTT; CDR3 protein: CASSLSVTGELFF
V gene: TRBV10-3; clone size: NA; J gene: TRBJ2-3; D gene: NA; CDR3 DNA: TGTGCCATCACCCAACAGGGTTCAACAGATACGCAGTATTTT; CDR3 protein: CAITQQGSTDTQYF
V gene: TRBV29-1; clone size: NA; J gene: TRBJ1-1; D gene: TRBD1; CDR3 DNA: TGCAGCGTTGAAGATCAGGGCAGGGGGATGAACACTGAAGCTTTCTTT; CDR3 protein: CSVEDQGRGMNTEAFF
V gene: TRBV9; clone size: NA; J gene: TRBJ2-1; D gene: NA; CDR3 DNA: TGTGCCAGCAGCGTCGACTCTCAGGGTGAGCAGTTCTTC; CDR3 protein: CASSVDSQGEQFF
V gene: TRBV5-1; clone size: once; J gene: TRBJ2-2; D gene: TRBD1; CDR3 DNA: TGCGCCAGCAGTCAAGACAGGGGGCGAAACACCGGGGAGCTGTTTTTT; CDR3 protein: CASSQDRGRNTGELFF
V gene: TRBV3-1/TRBV3-2; clone size: NA; J gene: TRBJ2-6; D gene: TRBD2; CDR3 DNA: TGTGCCAGCAGCCAAGATCCAGACGGGGGGGCTGGGGCCAACGTCCTGACTTTC; CDR3 protein: CASSQDPDGGAGANVLTF
V gene: TRBV11-2; clone size: NA; J gene: TRBJ1-2; D gene: TRBD1; CDR3 DNA: TGTGCCAGCAGCTTCATCGAGGGGGCGAAAGGCTACACCTTC; CDR3 protein: CASSFIEGAKGYTF
V gene: TRBV18; clone size: NA; J gene: TRBJ2-5; D gene: NA; CDR3 DNA: TGTGCCAGCTCACCCTCACAGGGAAATTGGGAGACCCAGTACTTC; CDR3 protein: CASSPSQGNWETQYF
V gene: TRBV6-5; clone size: NA; J gene: TRBJ1-2; D gene: TRBD1; CDR3 DNA: TGTGCCAGCTCCGACAGGGATGGCTACACCTTC; CDR3 protein: CASSDRDGYTF
V gene: TRBV5-1; clone size: NA; J gene: TRBJ2-6; D gene: NA; CDR3 DNA: TGCGCCAGCAGCTTGTACAGTCTCTCTGGGGCCAACGTCCTGACTTTC; CDR3 protein: CASSLYSLSGANVLTF
V gene: TRBV9; clone size: NA; J gene: TRBJ1-2; D gene: TRBD1; CDR3 DNA: TGTGCCAGCAGCGTAGCTCCGGGGGACAGGGACTATGGCTACACCTTC; CDR3 protein: CASSVAPGDRDYGYTF
V gene: TRBV4-1; clone size: once; J gene: TRBJ2-1; D gene: NA; CDR3 DNA: TGCGCCAGCAGCCAATTCGCCCTCGGCGGGTTCGACGGTCGATACAATGAGCAGTTCTTC; CDR3 protein: CASSQFALGGFDGRYNEQFF
V gene: TRBV3-1/TRBV3-2; clone size: NA; J gene: TRBJ2-7; D gene: TRBD1; CDR3 DNA: TGTGCCAGCAGCACCAGGGGGAAGCAGTACTTC; CDR3 protein: CASSTRGKQYF
V gene: TRBV4-3; clone size: NA; J gene: TRBJ1-1; D gene: NA; CDR3 DNA: TGCGCCAGCAGCCTTACAGTAACTAACACTGAAGCTTTCTTT; CDR3 protein: CASSLTVTNTEAFF
V gene: TRBV6-1; clone size: NA; J gene: TRBJ2-3; D gene: TRBD2; CDR3 DNA: TGTGCCAGCAGTGAAGGGAGCCTAGCGGGAGTAGATACGCAGTATTTT; CDR3 protein: CASSEGSLAGVDTQYF
V gene: TRBV5-1; clone size: NA; J gene: TRBJ2-1; D gene: TRBD1; CDR3 DNA: TGCGCCAGCACCCCGTCAGGGGGCTCCTACAATGAGCAGTTCTTC; CDR3 protein: CASTPSGGSYNEQFF
V gene: TRBV7-7; clone size: NA; J gene: TRBJ2-1; D gene: NA; CDR3 DNA: TGTGCCAGCAGCCAACTGACGGGACACTACAATGAGCAGTTCTTC; CDR3 protein: CASSQLTGHYNEQFF
V gene: TRBV10-3; clone size: NA; J gene: TRBJ2-5; D gene: NA; CDR3 DNA: TGTGCCATCAGTTTAGCGGAACAAGAGACCCAGTACTTC; CDR3 protein: CAISLAEQETQYF
V gene: TRBV5-6; clone size: NA; J gene: TRBJ2-7; D gene: TRBD1; CDR3 DNA: TGTGCCAGCAGCCCGGACAGGAGCCACTACGAGCAGTACTTC; CDR3 protein: CASSPDRSHYEQYF
V gene: TRBV10-3; clone size: NA; J gene: TRBJ2-3; D gene: TRBD1; CDR3 DNA: TGTGCCATCAGTGAGCAGGGGGCAAGCACAGATACGCAGTATTTT; CDR3 protein: CAISEQGASTDTQYF
V gene: TRBV15; clone size: NA; J gene: TRBJ1-5; D gene: TRBD1; CDR3 DNA: TGTGCCACCAGCAGAGATCGGGACAGGGGCAGCCAGCCCCAGCATTTT; CDR3 protein: CATSRDRDRGSQPQHF
V gene: TRBV9; clone size: NA; J gene: TRBJ1-1; D gene: NA; CDR3 DNA: TGTGCCAGCAGCAGACTCCCAGGGCCCGACACTGAAGCTTTCTTT; CDR3 protein: CASSRLPGPDTEAFF
V gene: TRBV6-5; clone size: NA; J gene: TRBJ2-7; D gene: TRBD2; CDR3 DNA: TGTGCCAGCAGACGGGGGGAGGCGGGAGAATACGAGCAGTACTTC; CDR3 protein: CASRRGEAGEYEQYF
V gene: TRBV7-6; clone size: NA; J gene: TRBJ2-5; D gene: TRBD2; CDR3 DNA: TGTGCCAGCAGCTTAGGGGGGTTTGCCGGGAGGGCCCAGTACTTC; CDR3 protein: CASSLGGFAGRAQYF
V gene: TRBV10-3; clone size: NA; J gene: TRBJ2-2; D gene: TRBD2; CDR3 DNA: TGTGCCTCGACGGGCTACACTAGCGTAGCGAACACCGGGGAGCTGTTTTTT; CDR3 protein: CASTGYTSVANTGELFF
V gene: TRBV7-2; clone size: NA; J gene: TRBJ1-5; D gene: TRBD1; CDR3 DNA: TGTGCCAGCAGCGCTTCGACAGGGTGGGGCAATCAGCCCCAGCATTTT; CDR3 protein: CASSASTGWGNQPQHF
V gene: TRBV27; clone size: once; J gene: TRBJ2-3; D gene: NA; CDR3 DNA: TGTGCCAGCAGTTTAGGGACATTTTCCACAGATACGCAGTATTTT; CDR3 protein: CASSLGTFSTDTQYF
V gene: TRBV5-4; clone size: NA; J gene: TRBJ2-3; D gene: TRBD2; CDR3 DNA: TGTGCCAGCAGCGAGACTAGCGGGATGGCAGATACGCAGTATTTT; CDR3 protein: CASSETSGMADTQYF
V gene: TRBV5-1; clone size: NA; J gene: TRBJ2-1; D gene: TRBD2; CDR3 DNA: TGCGCCAGCAGCTTGGGCGGGGGGCAGAATGAGCAGTTCTTC; CDR3 protein: CASSLGGGQNEQFF
V gene: TRBV6-1; clone size: NA; J gene: TRBJ2-3; D gene: TRBD1; CDR3 DNA: TGTGCCAGCAGTGAAGGCCAGGGGGCGCGGAGCACAGATACGCAGTATTTT; CDR3 protein: CASSEGQGARSTDTQYF
V gene: TRBV6-5; clone size: NA; J gene: TRBJ2-5; D gene: TRBD2; CDR3 DNA: TGTGCCAGCAGCAGTTCTAGCGGGGGCCAAGAGACCCAGTACTTC; CDR3 protein: CASSSSSGGQETQYF
V gene: TRBV28; clone size: NA; J gene: TRBJ2-4; D gene: TRBD1; CDR3 DNA: TGTGCCAGCAGTGGTCACAGGGGAAACATTCAGTACTTC; CDR3 protein: CASSGHRGNIQYF
V gene: TRBV6-5; clone size: NA; J gene: TRBJ1-5; D gene: TRBD1; CDR3 DNA: TGTGCCAGCAGTTTAGGACAGGGGGCATCCAATCAGCCCCAGCATTTT; CDR3 protein: CASSLGQGASNQPQHF
V gene: TRBV7-9; clone size: NA; J gene: TRBJ2-7; D gene: NA; CDR3 DNA: TGTGCCAGCAGCAGGGATCTCTACGAGCAGTACTTC; CDR3 protein: CASSRDLYEQYF
V gene: TRBV29-1; clone size: NA; J gene: TRBJ1-2; D gene: NA; CDR3 DNA: TGCAGCGTTGTAACAGCATACTATGGCTACACCTTC; CDR3 protein: CSVVTAYYGYTF
V gene: TRBV24-1; clone size: NA; J gene: TRBJ2-1; D gene: NA; CDR3 DNA: TGTGCCACCAGTGATGGCAAGACCTACAATGAGCAGTTCTTC; CDR3 protein: CATSDGKTYNEQFF
V gene: TRBV20-1; clone size: NA; J gene: TRBJ2-7; D gene: NA; CDR3 DNA: TGCAGTGCTAGTCTCCGGAGGGGAGTATTTTACGAGCAGTACTTC; CDR3 protein: CSASLRRGVFYEQYF
V gene: TRBV15; clone size: NA; J gene: TRBJ2-5; D gene: NA; CDR3 DNA: TGTGCCACCAGCAGAGTCCAGGACCAAGAGACCCAGTACTTC; CDR3 protein: CATSRVQDQETQYF
V gene: TRBV7-2; clone size: NA; J gene: TRBJ2-2; D gene: TRBD2; CDR3 DNA: TGTGCCAGCAGCTTCCGGACTAGCGGTTACACCGGGGAGCTGTTTTTT; CDR3 protein: CASSFRTSGYTGELFF
V gene: TRBV3-1/TRBV3-2; clone size: NA; J gene: TRBJ2-2; D gene: TRBD2; CDR3 DNA: TGTGCCAGCAGCCTTGGGACTAGCGGGGTCATCACCGGGGAGCTGTTTTTT; CDR3 protein: CASSLGTSGVITGELFF
V gene: TRBV11-2; clone size: NA; J gene: TRBJ2-3; D gene: NA; CDR3 DNA: TGTGCCAGCAGTCAGGGCAGACTTAGCACAGATACGCAGTATTTT; CDR3 protein: CASSQGRLSTDTQYF
V gene: TRBV19; clone size: many; J gene: TRBJ1-1; D gene: NA; CDR3 DNA: TGTGCCAGTAGTCGTAGTCCAGGGGACACTGAAGCTTTCTTT; CDR3 protein: CASSRSPGDTEAFF
V gene: TRBV4-3; clone size: NA; J gene: TRBJ2-1; D gene: TRBD1; CDR3 DNA: TGCGCCAGCAGCCAAGAGGGACAGGGGGTTCATGAGCAGTTCTTC; CDR3 protein: CASSQEGQGVHEQFF
V gene: TRBV6-5; clone size: NA; J gene: TRBJ1-4; D gene: NA; CDR3 DNA: TGTGCCAGCAGTTACTCGCCTGAGCGCCGTTGGCTGTTTTTT; CDR3 protein: CASSYSPERRWLFF
V gene: TRBV28; clone size: NA; J gene: TRBJ1-5; D gene: NA; CDR3 DNA: TGTGCCAGCAGTTTGGCCGGAGGCAATCAGCCCCAGCATTTT; CDR3 protein: CASSLAGGNQPQHF